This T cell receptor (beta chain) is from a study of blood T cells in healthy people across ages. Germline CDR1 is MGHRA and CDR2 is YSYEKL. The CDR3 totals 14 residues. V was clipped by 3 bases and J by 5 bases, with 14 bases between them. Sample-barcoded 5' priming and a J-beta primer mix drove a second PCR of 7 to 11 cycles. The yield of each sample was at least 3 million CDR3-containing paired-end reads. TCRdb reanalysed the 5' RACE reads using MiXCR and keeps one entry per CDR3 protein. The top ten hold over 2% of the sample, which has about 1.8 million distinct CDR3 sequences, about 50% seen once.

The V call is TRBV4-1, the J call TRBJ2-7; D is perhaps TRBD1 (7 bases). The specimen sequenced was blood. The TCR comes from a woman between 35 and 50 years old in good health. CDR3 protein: CASSQAGTEHEQYF. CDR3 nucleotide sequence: TGCGCCAGCAGCCAGGCGGGGACAGAACACGAGCAGTACTTC.